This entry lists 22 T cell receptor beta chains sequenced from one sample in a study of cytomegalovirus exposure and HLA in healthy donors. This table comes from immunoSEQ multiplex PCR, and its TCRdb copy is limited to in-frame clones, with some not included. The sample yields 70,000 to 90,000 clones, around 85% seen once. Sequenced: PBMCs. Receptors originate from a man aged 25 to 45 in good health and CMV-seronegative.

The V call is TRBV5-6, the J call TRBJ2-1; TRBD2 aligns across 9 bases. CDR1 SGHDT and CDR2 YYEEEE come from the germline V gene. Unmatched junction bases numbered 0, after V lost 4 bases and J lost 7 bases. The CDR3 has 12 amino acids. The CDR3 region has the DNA TGTGCCAGCAGCGCGGGGGGGAATGAGCAGTTCTTC. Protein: CASSAGGNEQFF.

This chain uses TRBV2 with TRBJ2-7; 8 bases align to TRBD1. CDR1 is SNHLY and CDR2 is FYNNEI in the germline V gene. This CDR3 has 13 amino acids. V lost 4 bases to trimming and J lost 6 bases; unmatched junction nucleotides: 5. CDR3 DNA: TGTGCCAGCAGTGTGGACAGGGACGGCGAGCAGTACGTC. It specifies CASSVDRDGEQYV.

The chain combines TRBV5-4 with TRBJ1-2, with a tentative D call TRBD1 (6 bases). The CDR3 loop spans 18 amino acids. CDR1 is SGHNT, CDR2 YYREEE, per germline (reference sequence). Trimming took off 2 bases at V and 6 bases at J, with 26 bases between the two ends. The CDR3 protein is CASSFLLSGGGLGHGYTF. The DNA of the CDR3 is TGTGCCAGCAGCTTTTTGTTGTCCGGGGGGGGCCTAGGACATGGCTACACCTTC. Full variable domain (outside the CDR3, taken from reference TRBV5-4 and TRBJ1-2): ETGVTQSPTHLIKTRGQQVTLRCSSQSGHNTVSWYQQALGQGPQFIFQYYREEENGRGNFPPRFSGLQFPNYSSELNVNALELDDSALYLCASSFLLSGGGLGHGYTFGSGTRLTVV.

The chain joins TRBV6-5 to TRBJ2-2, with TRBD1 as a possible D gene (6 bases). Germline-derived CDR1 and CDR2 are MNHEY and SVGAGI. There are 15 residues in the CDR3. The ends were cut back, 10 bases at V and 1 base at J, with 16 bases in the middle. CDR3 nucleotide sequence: TGTGCCACCACGTGGTGGGGGCAGAACACCGGGGAGCTGTTTTTT. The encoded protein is CATTWWGQNTGELFF.

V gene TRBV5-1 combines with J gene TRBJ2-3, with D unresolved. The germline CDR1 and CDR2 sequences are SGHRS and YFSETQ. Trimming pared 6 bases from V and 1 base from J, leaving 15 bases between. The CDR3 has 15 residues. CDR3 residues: CASKPQLRRTDTQYF. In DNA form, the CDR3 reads TGCGCCAGCAAGCCCCAACTAAGGCGCACAGATACGCAGTATTTT. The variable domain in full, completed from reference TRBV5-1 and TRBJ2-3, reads KAGVTQTPRYLIKTRGQQVTLSCSPISGHRSVSWYQQTPGQGLQFLFEYFSETQRNKGNFPGRFSGRQFSNSRSEMNVSTLELGDSALYLCASKPQLRRTDTQYFGPGTRLTVL.

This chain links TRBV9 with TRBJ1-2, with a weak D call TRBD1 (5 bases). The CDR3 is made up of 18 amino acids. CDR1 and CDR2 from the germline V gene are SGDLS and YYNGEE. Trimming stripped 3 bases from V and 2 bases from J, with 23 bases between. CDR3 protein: CASSAASGSRVGNYGYTF. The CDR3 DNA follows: TGTGCCAGCAGCGCCGCTTCCGGTTCCAGGGTTGGCAACTATGGCTACACCTTC.

The CDR3 here is CASSRFGGNTEAFF. The CDR3 bases are TGTGCCAGCAGCCGATTCGGGGGGAACACTGAAGCTTTCTTT. This chain joins TRBV7-3 and TRBJ1-1; the D gene is possibly TRBD1 (5 bases). The germline CDR1 and CDR2 sequences are SGHTA and FQGTGA. The length of the CDR3 is 14 residues. The V end was cut by 5 bases, the J end by 1 base, with 11 bases between.

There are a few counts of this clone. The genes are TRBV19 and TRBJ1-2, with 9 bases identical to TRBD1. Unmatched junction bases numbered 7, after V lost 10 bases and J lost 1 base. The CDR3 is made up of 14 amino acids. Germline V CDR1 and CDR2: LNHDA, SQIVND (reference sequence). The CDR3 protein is CATLDRGGNYGYTF. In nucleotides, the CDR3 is TGTGCCACCCTGGACAGGGGCGGTAACTATGGCTACACCTTC.

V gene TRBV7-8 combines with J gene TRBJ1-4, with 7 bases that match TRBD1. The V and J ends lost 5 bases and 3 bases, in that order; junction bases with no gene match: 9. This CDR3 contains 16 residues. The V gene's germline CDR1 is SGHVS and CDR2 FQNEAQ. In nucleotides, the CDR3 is TGTGCCAGCAGCCAGGACAGGCATCCGGCTAATGAAAAACTGTTTTTT. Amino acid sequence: CASSQDRHPANEKLFF.

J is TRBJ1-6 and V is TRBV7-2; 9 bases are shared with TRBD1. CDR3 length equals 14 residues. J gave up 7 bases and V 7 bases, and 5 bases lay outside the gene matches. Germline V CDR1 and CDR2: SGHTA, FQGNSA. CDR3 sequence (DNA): TGTGCCAGCAACCCCGGGACAGGGAATTCACCCCTCCACTTT. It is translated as CASNPGTGNSPLHF.

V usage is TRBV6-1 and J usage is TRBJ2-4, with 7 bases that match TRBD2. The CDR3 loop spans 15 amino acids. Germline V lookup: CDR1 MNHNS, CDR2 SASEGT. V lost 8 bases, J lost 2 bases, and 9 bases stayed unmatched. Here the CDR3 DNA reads TGTGCCAGCTGTATGCGGGGAGGGACCAAAAACATTCAGTACTTC. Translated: CASCMRGGTKNIQYF.

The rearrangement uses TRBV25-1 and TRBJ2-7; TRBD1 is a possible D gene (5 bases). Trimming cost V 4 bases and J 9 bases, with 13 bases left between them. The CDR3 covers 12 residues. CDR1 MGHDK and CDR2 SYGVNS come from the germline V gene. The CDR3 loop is CASSGQFTMQYF. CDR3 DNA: TGTGCCAGCAGTGGACAGTTTACGATGCAGTACTTC.

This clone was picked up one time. DNA of the CDR3: TGTGCCAGCAGTTTGGGACTCAATGAGCAGTTCTTC. Translated, it gives CASSLGLNEQFF. The gene calls are TRBV6-7 and TRBJ2-1; tentatively, D is TRBD2 (6 bases). TRBV6-7 is an open reading frame, and its role is uncertain. V was cut by 4 bases and J by 6 bases, with 7 bases left in between. This CDR3 is 12 amino acids long.

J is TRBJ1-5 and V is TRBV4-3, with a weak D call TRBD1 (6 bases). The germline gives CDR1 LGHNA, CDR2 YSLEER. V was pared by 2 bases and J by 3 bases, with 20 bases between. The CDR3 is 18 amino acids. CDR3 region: CASSQTAIRGPDNQPQHF. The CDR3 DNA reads TGCGCCAGCAGCCAAACTGCAATCAGGGGCCCGGACAATCAGCCCCAGCATTTT.

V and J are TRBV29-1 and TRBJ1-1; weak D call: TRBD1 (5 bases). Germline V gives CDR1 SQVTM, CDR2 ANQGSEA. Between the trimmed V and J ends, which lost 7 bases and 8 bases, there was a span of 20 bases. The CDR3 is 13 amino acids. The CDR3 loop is CSDLDRDSREAFF. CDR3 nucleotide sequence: TGCAGCGATTTGGATCGGGACTCGAGGGAAGCTTTCTTT.

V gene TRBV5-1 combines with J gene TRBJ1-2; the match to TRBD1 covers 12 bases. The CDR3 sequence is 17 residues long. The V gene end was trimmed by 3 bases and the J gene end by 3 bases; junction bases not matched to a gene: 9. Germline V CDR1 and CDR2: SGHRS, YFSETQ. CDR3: CASSSRDRGRSDYGYTF. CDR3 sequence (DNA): TGCGCCAGCAGCTCCCGGGACAGGGGGCGATCCGACTATGGCTACACCTTC.

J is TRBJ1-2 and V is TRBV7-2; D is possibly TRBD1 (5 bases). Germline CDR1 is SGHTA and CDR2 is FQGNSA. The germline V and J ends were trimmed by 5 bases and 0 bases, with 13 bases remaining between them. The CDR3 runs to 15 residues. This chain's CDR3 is CASSPHRSPNYGYTF. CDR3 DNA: TGTGCCAGCAGCCCCCACAGGAGCCCTAACTATGGCTACACCTTC.

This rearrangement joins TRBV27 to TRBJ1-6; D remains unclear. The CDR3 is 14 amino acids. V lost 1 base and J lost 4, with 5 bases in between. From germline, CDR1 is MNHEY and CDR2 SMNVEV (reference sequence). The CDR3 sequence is CASSLFLYNSPLHF. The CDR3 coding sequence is TGTGCCAGCAGTTTATTTCTTTATAATTCACCCCTCCACTTT.

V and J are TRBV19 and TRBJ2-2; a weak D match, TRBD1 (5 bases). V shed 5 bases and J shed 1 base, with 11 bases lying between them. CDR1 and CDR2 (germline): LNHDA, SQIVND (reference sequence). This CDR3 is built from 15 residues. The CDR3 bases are TGTGCCAGTAGTCTACACACAGGGAACACCGGGGAGCTGTTTTTT. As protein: CASSLHTGNTGELFF.

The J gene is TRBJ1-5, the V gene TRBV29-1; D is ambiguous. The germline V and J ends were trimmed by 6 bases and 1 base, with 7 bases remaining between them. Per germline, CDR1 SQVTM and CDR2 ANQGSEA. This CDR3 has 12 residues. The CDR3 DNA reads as TGCAGCGTATTGAGGAGCAATCAGCCCCAGCATTTT. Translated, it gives CSVLRSNQPQHF.

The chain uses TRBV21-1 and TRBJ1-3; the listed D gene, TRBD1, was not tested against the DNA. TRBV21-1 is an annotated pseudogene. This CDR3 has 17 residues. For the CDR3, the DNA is TGTGCCAGCAGCAAAGCCCGACAGGGACTCTCTGGAAACACCATATATTTT. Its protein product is CASSKARQGLSGNTIYF.

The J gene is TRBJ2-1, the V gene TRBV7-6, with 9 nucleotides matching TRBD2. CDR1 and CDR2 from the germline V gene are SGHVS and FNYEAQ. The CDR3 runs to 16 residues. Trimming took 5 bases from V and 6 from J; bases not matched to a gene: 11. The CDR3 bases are TGTGCCAGCAGCGACTGGACTAGCGCTACGCGCAATGAGCAGTTCTTC. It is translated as CASSDWTSATRNEQFF.